Here is one T cell receptor (beta chain) with its context. This clone showed up just once. The target of this receptor is not known. Per-base quality was not reported, and no clone a single base away is much larger than it. The sample comes from a study of T cell changes during pregnancy in multiple sclerosis (dated by TCRdb to 2018 to 2020). About the investigation overall: Changes in the T cell repertoire over the course of pregnancy were examined in this study in women with multiple sclerosis.

Library construction relied on the immunoSEQ multiplex PCR assay. TCRdb provides this immuneACCESS table in a form limited to in-frame rearrangements. Some clones are lacking; in checked studies, under half of them reflect an unresolved V gene, and why the rest are absent is not known. The sample profile shows around 73,000 clones; 92% of them were found once. The ten largest clones represent 2.5% to 3.5% of the sample. V is cut by 5 bases and J by 7 bases, and the space between the germline ends is 15 bases. The CDR3 sequence holds 15 residues, the cysteine and phenylalanine included. This entry keeps only the CDR3 DNA: 45 bases, framed from base 1. CDR1 and CDR2 are read off the germline V gene as MDHEN and SYDVKM.

The sequence joins TRBV28 to TRBJ1-6; a weak D assignment points to TRBD1 (5 bases agree). Sequencing used peripheral blood, obtained in the third trimester of pregnancy. This receptor was identified in a female donor in good health, enrolled as a control in a pregnancy study. The DNA sequence reads TGTGCCAGCAGTCTATTAACAGGCGCCAATTCACCCCTCCACTTT. This encodes CASSLLTGANSPLHF.